Following are 21 T cell receptor beta chains from one sample sequenced in a study of T cell changes during pregnancy in multiple sclerosis. Profiling relied on immunoSEQ multiplex PCR, and the TCRdb table lists in-frame clones only, not all of them. Here the sample spans some 99,000 clones, approximately 94% being singletons. The sequences come from peripheral blood, collected after pregnancy. These TCRs come from a female donor with multiple sclerosis, enrolled in a pregnancy study.

The rearrangement uses TRBV19 and TRBJ2-1; TRBD2 agrees at 8 bases. J gave up 4 bases and V 4 bases, and 6 bases lay outside the gene matches. Germline CDR1 and CDR2: LNHDA and SQIVND (reference sequence). The CDR3 spans 15 residues. The CDR3 loop reads CASSKASGPYNEQFF. Written as DNA, the CDR3 is TGTGCCAGTAGTAAGGCTAGCGGGCCATACAATGAGCAGTTCTTC.

This clone was seen only once. This chain links TRBV4-1 with TRBJ2-7; 8 nucleotides match TRBD2. The ends lost 2 bases at V and 4 bases at J; junction bases unmatched: 7. Germline loops: CDR1 MGHRA, CDR2 YSYEKL. The CDR3 sequence is 15 residues long. The CDR3 region has the DNA TGCGCCAGCAGCCAACCACCTAGCGGGTATTACGAGCAGTACTTC. Protein product: CASSQPPSGYYEQYF.

This clone was detected once. This chain connects TRBV19 to TRBJ2-1; weak D call: TRBD1 (6 bases). The CDR3 length is 12 residues. In germline, CDR1 is LNHDA, CDR2 SQIVND (reference sequence). V was pared by 7 bases and J by 7 bases, with 11 bases between. The chain's CDR3 is CASNGGRNEQFF. CDR3 bases: TGTGCCAGTAATGGGGGCCGGAATGAGCAGTTCTTC.

This chain joins TRBV7-7 and TRBJ2-3, with 9 positions matching TRBD2. V lost 3 bases, J lost 5 bases, and 9 bases stayed unmatched. Germline CDR1 and CDR2: SSHAT and FNYEAQ (reference sequence). The CDR3 is made up of 16 amino acids. CDR3 nucleotides: TGTGCCAGCAGCTTGTATAGCGGGAGAAGGTTAGATACGCAGTATTTT. Its protein product is CASSLYSGRRLDTQYF.

The chain recombines TRBV7-8 with TRBJ2-1, with TRBD1 matching 8 bases. CDR1 SGHVS and CDR2 FQNEAQ come from the germline V gene. The CDR3 length is 14 residues. V lost 1 base, J lost 7 bases, and 3 bases stayed unmatched. The CDR3 reads CASSLGQGWNEQFF. CDR3 bases: TGTGCCAGCAGCTTAGGACAGGGGTGGAATGAGCAGTTCTTC.

V is TRBV7-9 and J is TRBJ2-2, with a possible D match to TRBD2 (5 bases). V lost 6 bases to trimming and J lost 0 bases, with 17 bases between them. There are 17 residues in the CDR3. Germline V gene lookup returns CDR1 SEHNR and CDR2 FQNEAQ (reference sequence). The CDR3 sequence: CASSPPRGPSNTGELFF. The CDR3 nucleotides are TGTGCCAGCAGTCCCCCCAGAGGGCCTTCGAACACCGGGGAGCTGTTTTTT. The whole variable domain, filled in from reference TRBV7-9 and TRBJ2-2, reads DTGVSQNPRHKITKRGQNVTFRCDPISEHNRLYWYRQTLGQGPEFLTYFQNEAQLEKSRLLSDRFSAERPKGSFSTLEIQRTEQGDSAMYLCASSPPRGPSNTGELFFGEGSRLTVL.

This clone was seen a single time. V gene TRBV4-3 combines with J gene TRBJ2-7; 13 bases are a match to TRBD2. Trimming at V came to 0 bases and at J to 4 bases, leaving 3 bases not matched to a gene. This CDR3 is 16 amino acids long. The germline V gene has CDR1 LGHNA and CDR2 YSLEER. The CDR3 spells CASSQDWGLAGYEQYF. For the CDR3, the DNA is TGCGCCAGCAGCCAAGATTGGGGACTAGCGGGGTACGAGCAGTACTTC.

The V and J genes are TRBV28 and TRBJ2-7, with a tentative D call TRBD2 (6 bases). Per the germline V gene, CDR1 is MDHEN and CDR2 is SYDVKM. The germline V and J ends were trimmed by 7 bases and 1 base, with 20 bases remaining between them. The CDR3 length is 16 residues. In DNA form, the CDR3 reads TGTGCCAGCACCTATTCCGCGGGCGGGACTTCCTACGAGCAGTACTTC. Protein sequence: CASTYSAGGTSYEQYF.

The genes are TRBV30 and TRBJ1-1, with D possibly TRBD1 on 5 matching bases. CDR1 and CDR2 (germline): GTSNPN, SVGIG (reference sequence). V lost 5 bases and J lost 0, with 19 bases in between. The CDR3 totals 16 residues. In nucleotides, the CDR3 is TGTGCCTGGGGCATAAGGAGGGGATTCATGAACACTGAAGCTTTCTTT. Translated: CAWGIRRGFMNTEAFF. Drawing the rest from reference TRBV30 and TRBJ1-1, the complete variable domain is SQTIHQWPATLVQPVGSPLSLECTVEGTSNPNLYWYRQAAGRGLQLLFYSVGIGQISSEVPQNLSASRPQDRQFILSSKKLLLSDSGFYLCAWGIRRGFMNTEAFFGQGTRLTVV.

V usage is TRBV7-9 and J usage is TRBJ1-2; 7 nucleotides align to TRBD1. Germline assignment: CDR1 SEHNR and CDR2 FQNEAQ (reference sequence). This CDR3 has 16 residues. The trim removed 0 bases at V and 5 bases at J, leaving 9 bases unmatched. CDR3 sequence reads: CASSLASPGGKYGYTF. CDR3 nucleotide sequence: TGTGCCAGCAGCTTAGCGTCCCCAGGGGGAAAATATGGCTACACCTTC.

This rearrangement joins TRBV18 to TRBJ1-2; D may be TRBD1 (6 bases). The germline V gene encodes CDR1 KGHSH and CDR2 LQKENI. Trimming shortened V by 5 bases and J by 8 bases, and 12 bases separated the two germline ends. This CDR3 comprises 12 residues. CDR3 sequence: CASSEMDSGYTF. CDR3 DNA: TGTGCCAGCTCAGAGATGGACAGCGGCTACACCTTC.

CDR3: CATSRDQRVSAQYF. In DNA, the CDR3 is TGTGCCACCAGCAGAGATCAGAGGGTCTCGGCCCAGTACTTC. V usage is TRBV15 and J usage is TRBJ2-5; D might be TRBD2 (5 bases). Germline V gene sequence: CDR1 LNHNV, CDR2 YYDKDF (reference sequence). The germline V and J ends were trimmed by 0 bases and 9 bases, with 14 bases remaining between them. The CDR3 consists of 14 residues. The whole variable domain, remainder taken from reference TRBV15 and TRBJ2-5, is DAMVIQNPRYQVTQFGKPVTLSCSQTLNHNVMYWYQQKSSQAPKLLFHYYDKDFNNEADTPDNFQSRRPNTSFCFLDIRSPGLGDTAMYLCATSRDQRVSAQYFGPGTRLLVL.

The V and J genes are TRBV6-1 and TRBJ2-7; D possibly corresponds to TRBD1 (5 bases). Looked up from germline, CDR1 is MNHNS and CDR2 is SASEGT. V was shortened by 6 bases and J by 0 bases, with 9 bases between the two germline ends. CDR3 size: 13 residues. The chain's CDR3 is CASRTESSYEQYF. The CDR3 coding sequence is TGTGCCAGCAGGACAGAGAGCTCCTACGAGCAGTACTTC.

The chain links TRBV11-3 to TRBJ2-5; D is possibly TRBD2 (6 bases). Germline CDR1 is SGHNT and CDR2 is YENEEA. The CDR3 extends over 13 amino acids. Trimming cost V 5 bases and J 5 bases, with 12 bases left between them. Here the CDR3 reads CASSGGAKETQYF. Here the CDR3 DNA reads TGTGCCAGCAGCGGAGGGGCGAAGGAGACCCAGTACTTC.

V is TRBV5-4 and J is TRBJ2-5; 7 bases fit TRBD2. The germline CDR1 and CDR2 sequences are SGHNT and YYREEE (reference sequence). V dropped 0 bases and J dropped 2; count of bases not matched to a gene: 1. There are 14 residues in the CDR3. In DNA, the CDR3 is TGTGCCAGCAGCTTGGGGCGGGGGCAAGAGACCCAGTACTTC. Translating gives CASSLGRGQETQYF.

This chain uses TRBV10-2 with TRBJ2-7; TRBD1 is a possible D gene (7 bases). The V end was cut by 6 bases, the J end by 7 bases, with 16 bases between. Germline CDR1 and CDR2: WSHSY and SAAADI. The CDR3 is 13 amino acids. This CDR3 reads CASSLTTGTEQYF. The CDR3 coding sequence is TGCGCCAGCAGCCTAACGACAGGGACTGAGCAGTACTTC.

In this sample, this clone turned up once. This sequence joins TRBV7-6 and TRBJ1-3; the match to TRBD1 covers 9 bases. Germline V gene lookup returns CDR1 SGHVS and CDR2 FNYEAQ. There are 14 residues in the CDR3. Trimming cost V 3 bases and J 4 bases; bases outside gene matches: 1. The CDR3 here is CASSFGTGGNTIYF. Written as DNA, the CDR3 is TGTGCCAGCAGCTTCGGGACAGGGGGAAACACCATATATTTT.

J is TRBJ2-5 and V is TRBV30; the match to TRBD1 covers 7 bases. Judging by the DNA end, TRBJ2-7 fits better; the J call may be wrong. This CDR3 contains 13 residues. The V gene's germline CDR1 is GTSNPN and CDR2 SVGIG (reference sequence). The chain's CDR3 is CAWSQGVTYEQYF. CDR3 bases: TGTGCCTGGAGTCAGGGGGTCACCTACGAGCAGTACTTC.

The table lists this clone with a count of one. The CDR3 loop is CASSEGGYTF. CDR3 DNA: TGTGCCAGCTCAGAGGGTGGCTACACCTTC. V is TRBV18 and J is TRBJ1-2; D ambiguous. CDR1 is KGHSH, CDR2 LQKENI, per germline. Trimming cost V 5 bases and J 7 bases, with 5 bases left between them. The CDR3 has 10 residues.

This chain joins TRBV5-4 and TRBJ1-4; maybe TRBD1 (5 bases). Trimming removed 4 bases at V and 6 bases at J, with 13 bases between. The germline V gene encodes CDR1 SGHNT and CDR2 YYREEE (reference sequence). The CDR3 is 14 residues long. The CDR3 is CASSTRTGDEKLFF. CDR3 nucleotides: TGTGCCAGCAGCACAAGAACGGGGGATGAAAAACTGTTTTTT. The whole variable domain, remainder taken from reference TRBV5-4 and TRBJ1-4, is ETGVTQSPTHLIKTRGQQVTLRCSSQSGHNTVSWYQQALGQGPQFIFQYYREEENGRGNFPPRFSGLQFPNYSSELNVNALELDDSALYLCASSTRTGDEKLFFGSGTQLSVL.

The chain uses TRBV27 and TRBJ2-1; 10 nucleotides match TRBD2. The germline gives CDR1 MNHEY, CDR2 SMNVEV (reference sequence). The CDR3 totals 16 residues. The ends lost 8 bases at V and 0 bases at J; junction bases unmatched: 7. CDR3 nucleotides: TGTGCCAGCGAACCTAGCGGGGGAAGCTCCTACAATGAGCAGTTCTTC. Translating gives CASEPSGGSSYNEQFF.